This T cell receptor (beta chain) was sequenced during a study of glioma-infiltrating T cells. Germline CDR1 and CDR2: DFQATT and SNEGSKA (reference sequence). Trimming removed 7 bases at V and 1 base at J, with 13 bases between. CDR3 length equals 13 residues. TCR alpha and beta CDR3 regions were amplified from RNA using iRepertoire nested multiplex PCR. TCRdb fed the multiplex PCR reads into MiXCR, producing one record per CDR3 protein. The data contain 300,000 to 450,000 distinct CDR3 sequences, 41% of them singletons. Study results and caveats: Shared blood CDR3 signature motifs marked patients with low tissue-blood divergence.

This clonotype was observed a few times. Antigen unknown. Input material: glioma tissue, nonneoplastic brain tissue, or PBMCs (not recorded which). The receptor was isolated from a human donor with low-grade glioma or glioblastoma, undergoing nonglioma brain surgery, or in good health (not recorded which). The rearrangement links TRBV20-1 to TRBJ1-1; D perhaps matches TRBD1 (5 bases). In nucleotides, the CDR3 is TGCAGTGTTAAAAGGGGCCCGAACACTGAAGCTTTCTTT. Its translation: CSVKRGPNTEAFF.